The rows below give T cell receptor beta chains drawn from one sample of a study of HIV-infected patients and healthy controls. TCRdb independently ran MiXCR on the 5' RACE reads; one entry per CDR3 protein. The sample holds over 55,000 distinct CDR3 sequences; 15% to 20% are singletons and the top ten take under 6%. Material for sequencing was CD4+ T cells from blood. These receptors were taken from a human donor in good health. The CDR3 runs from the conserved cysteine through the conserved F or W. Each record gives: clone size, D gene, J gene, V gene, CDR3 DNA, CDR3 protein. The D gene is left open where the match is weak. Clone size is shown for a subset of rows, as once, few, many or a class of expanded clone.

. | TRBD2 | TRBJ2-2 | TRBV29-1 | TGCAGCGCTAGAAAACTAGCGGGAGAAGAGAACACCGGGGAGCTGTTTTTT | CSARKLAGEENTGELFF
few | . | TRBJ1-5 | TRBV19 | TGTGCCAGTAGTCTCGGGTACAATCAGCCCCAGCATTTT | CASSLGYNQPQHF
few | . | TRBJ1-6 | TRBV7-2 | TGTGCCAGCAGCCCCCGTTTGGGAGATAATTCACCCCTCCACTTT | CASSPRLGDNSPLHF
. | TRBD2 | TRBJ2-5 | TRBV25-1 | TGTGCCAGCAGCCCGGGACTAGCGGGAGGGCCCCGCGAGACCCAGTACTTC | CASSPGLAGGPRETQYF
few | . | TRBJ1-5 | TRBV30 | TGTGCCTGGGGGGCCCAGGAGGGTCAGCCCCAGCATTTT | CAWGAQEGQPQHF
few | . | TRBJ2-1 | TRBV7-2 | TGTGCCAGCAGCTTTGGGGATGAGCAGTTCTTC | CASSFGDEQFF
. | . | TRBJ2-1 | TRBV4-2 | TGTGCCAGCAGCCAAGCCAATCCAGGGGGGGGGAGCTCCTACAATGAGCAGTTCTTC | CASSQANPGGGSSYNEQFF
few | . | TRBJ1-5 | TRBV18 | TGTGCCAGCTCCCCCACTGACCTCCCCCATCAGCCCCAGCATTTT | CASSPTDLPHQPQHF
few | . | TRBJ2-3 | TRBV6-1 | TGTGCCAGCAGTGAAGGTGGGCCTAGCACAGATACGCAGTATTTT | CASSEGGPSTDTQYF
few | . | TRBJ2-1 | TRBV20-1 | TGCAGTGCTAGAGGGATCACTCGGGATGAGCAGTTCTTC | CSARGITRDEQFF